Below, one T cell receptor (beta chain) is given with its context. The entry originates in a study of cytomegalovirus exposure and HLA in healthy donors. 60 Vbeta and 13 Jbeta primers were used in PCR. The method was immunoSEQ multiplex PCR; TCRdb's version includes in-frame clones alone and lacks a portion of them. The sample lists over 150,000 clones, approximately 90% seen once, with 0.85% in the top ten. V gave up 2 bases and J gave up 1 base, with 9 bases separating them. Per germline, CDR1 SGHTA and CDR2 FQGNSA. This CDR3 spans 15 amino acids. This chain uses TRBV7-2 with TRBJ1-5, with D possibly matching TRBD1 (6 bases). This receptor was identified in a woman aged 25 to 39 in good health and CMV-seronegative. The sample comprised PBMCs. CDR3 amino acids: CASSLFQGSNQPQHF. The CDR3 DNA is TGTGCCAGCAGCTTATTCCAGGGGAGCAATCAGCCCCAGCATTTT.